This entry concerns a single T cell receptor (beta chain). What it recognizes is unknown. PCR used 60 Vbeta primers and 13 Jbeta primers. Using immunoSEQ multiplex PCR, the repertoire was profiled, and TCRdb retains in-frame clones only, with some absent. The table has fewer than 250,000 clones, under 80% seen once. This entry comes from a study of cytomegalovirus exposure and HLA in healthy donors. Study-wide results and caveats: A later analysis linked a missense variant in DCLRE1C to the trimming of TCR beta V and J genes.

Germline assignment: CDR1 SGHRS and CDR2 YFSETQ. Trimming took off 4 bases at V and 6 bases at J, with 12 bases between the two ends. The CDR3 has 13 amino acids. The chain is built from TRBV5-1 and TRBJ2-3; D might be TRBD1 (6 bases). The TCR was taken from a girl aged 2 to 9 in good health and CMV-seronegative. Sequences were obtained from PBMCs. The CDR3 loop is CASSHPDSDTQYF. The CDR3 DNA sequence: TGCGCCAGCAGCCACCCGGACAGCGATACGCAGTATTTT.